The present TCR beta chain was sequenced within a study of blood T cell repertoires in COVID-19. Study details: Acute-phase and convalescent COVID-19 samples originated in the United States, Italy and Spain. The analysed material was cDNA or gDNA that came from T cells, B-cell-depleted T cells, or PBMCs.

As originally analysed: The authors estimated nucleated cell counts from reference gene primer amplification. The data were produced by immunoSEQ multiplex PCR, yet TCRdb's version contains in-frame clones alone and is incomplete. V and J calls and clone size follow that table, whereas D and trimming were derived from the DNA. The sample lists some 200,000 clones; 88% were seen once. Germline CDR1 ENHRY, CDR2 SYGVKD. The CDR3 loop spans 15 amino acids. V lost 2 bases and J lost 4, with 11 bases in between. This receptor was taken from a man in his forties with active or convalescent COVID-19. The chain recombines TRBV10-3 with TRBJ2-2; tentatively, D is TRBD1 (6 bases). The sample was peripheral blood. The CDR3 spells CAISETGIRTGELFF. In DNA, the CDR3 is TGTGCCATCAGTGAGACAGGGATCCGCACCGGGGAGCTGTTTTTT.